This TCR beta chain comes out of a study of blood T cell repertoires in COVID-19. Profiled with immunoSEQ multiplex PCR; TCRdb holds only in-frame clones, not every one. The sample holds roughly 430,000 clones, approximately 90% seen once. This CDR3 has 15 residues. Per the germline V gene, CDR1 is SGHVS and CDR2 is FQNEAQ. Trimming took 5 bases from V and 3 from J, leaving 17 bases between them. Sequenced material: PBMCs or T cells enriched from blood (not recorded which). This chain links TRBV7-8 with TRBJ2-7, with D perhaps TRBD2 (6 bases). The receptor's source is a woman between 18 and 29 years old who had been exposed to COVID-19. In DNA form, the CDR3 reads TGTGCCAGCAGCCTTGGTCTCCTAGCGTACTACGAGCAGTACTTC. Its protein product is CASSLGLLAYYEQYF.